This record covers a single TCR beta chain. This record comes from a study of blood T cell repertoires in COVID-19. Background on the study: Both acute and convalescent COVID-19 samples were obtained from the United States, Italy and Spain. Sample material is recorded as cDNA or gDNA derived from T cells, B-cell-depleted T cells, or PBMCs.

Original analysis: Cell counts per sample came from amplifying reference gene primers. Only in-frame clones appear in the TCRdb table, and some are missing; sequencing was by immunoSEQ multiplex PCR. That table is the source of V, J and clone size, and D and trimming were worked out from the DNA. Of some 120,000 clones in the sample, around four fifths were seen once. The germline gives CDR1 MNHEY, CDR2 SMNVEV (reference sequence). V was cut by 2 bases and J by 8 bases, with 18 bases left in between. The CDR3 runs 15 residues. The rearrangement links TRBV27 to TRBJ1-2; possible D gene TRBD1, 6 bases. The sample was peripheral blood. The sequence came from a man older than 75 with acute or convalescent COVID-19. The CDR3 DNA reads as TGTGCCAGCAGTTTAGTGGGGACAATACCCGAAGGCTACACCTTC. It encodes CASSLVGTIPEGYTF.